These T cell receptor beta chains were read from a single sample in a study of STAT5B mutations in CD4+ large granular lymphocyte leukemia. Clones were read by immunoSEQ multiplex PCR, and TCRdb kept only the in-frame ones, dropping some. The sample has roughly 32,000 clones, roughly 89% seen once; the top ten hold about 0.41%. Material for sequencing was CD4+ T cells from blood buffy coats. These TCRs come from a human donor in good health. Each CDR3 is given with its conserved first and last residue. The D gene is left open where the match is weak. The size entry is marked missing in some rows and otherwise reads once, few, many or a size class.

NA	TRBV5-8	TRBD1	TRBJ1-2	CASAKTGSNGYTF	TGTGCCAGCGCTAAGACAGGGAGCAATGGCTACACCTTC
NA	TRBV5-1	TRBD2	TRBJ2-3	CASSLGYSGTLSTDTQYF	TGCGCCAGCAGCTTGGGCTACAGCGGGACGTTGAGCACAGATACGCAGTATTTT
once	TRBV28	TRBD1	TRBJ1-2	CASSLVQGGGYTF	TGTGCCAGCAGTTTGGTGCAGGGGGGTGGCTACACCTTC
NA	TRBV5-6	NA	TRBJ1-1	CASSLGLTGNTEAFF	TGTGCCAGCAGCTTGGGCCTTACAGGGAACACTGAAGCTTTCTTT
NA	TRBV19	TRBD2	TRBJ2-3	CASSIPQRGRYSTDTQYF	TGTGCCAGTAGTATACCCCAGCGGGGGCGGTATAGCACAGATACGCAGTATTTT
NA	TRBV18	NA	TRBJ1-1	CASSQRQENTEAFF	TGTGCCAGCTCACAGAGACAGGAGAACACTGAAGCTTTCTTT
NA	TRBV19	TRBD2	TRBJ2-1	CASSSTSGRDHEQFF	TGTGCCAGTAGTTCAACTAGCGGGAGGGATCATGAGCAGTTCTTC
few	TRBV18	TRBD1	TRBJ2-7	CASSPQGQTYEQYF	TGTGCCAGCTCACCACAGGGACAGACCTACGAGCAGTACTTC
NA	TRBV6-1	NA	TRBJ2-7	CAINQGGVSYEQYF	TGTGCCATCAACCAGGGGGGTGTTTCCTACGAGCAGTACTTC
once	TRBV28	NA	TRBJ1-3	CASSQGGSGNTIYF	TGTGCCAGCAGTCAAGGGGGCTCTGGAAACACCATATATTTT
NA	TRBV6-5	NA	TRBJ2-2	CASSYSGVLNTGELFF	TGTGCCAGCAGTTACTCGGGGGTACTGAACACCGGGGAGCTGTTTTTT
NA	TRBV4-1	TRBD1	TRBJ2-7	CASSPIGQGIREQYF	TGCGCCAGCAGCCCGATTGGACAGGGAATTCGGGAGCAGTACTTC
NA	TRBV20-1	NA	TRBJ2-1	CSASLVNEQFF	TGCAGTGCTAGTTTAGTAAATGAGCAGTTCTTC
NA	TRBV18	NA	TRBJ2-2	CASSPLSNTGELFF	TGTGCCAGCTCACCGCTTTCGAACACCGGGGAGCTGTTTTTT
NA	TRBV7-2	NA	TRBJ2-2	CASERVWNTGELFF	TGTGCCAGCGAGAGGGTTTGGAACACCGGGGAGCTGTTTTTT
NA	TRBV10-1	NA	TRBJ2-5	CASSEVKGHQETQYF	TGCGCCAGCAGTGAAGTGAAGGGACACCAAGAGACCCAGTACTTC
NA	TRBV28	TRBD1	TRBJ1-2	CASSPTGGVYGYTF	TGTGCCAGCAGCCCAACAGGGGGAGTATACGGCTACACCTTC
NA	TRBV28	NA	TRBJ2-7	CASSRPTKGRHSYEQYF	TGTGCCAGCAGTCGACCAACTAAGGGGCGTCACTCCTACGAGCAGTACTTC
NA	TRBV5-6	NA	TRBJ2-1	CASSPFPSSYNEQFF	TGTGCCAGCAGCCCCTTCCCCAGCTCCTACAATGAGCAGTTCTTC